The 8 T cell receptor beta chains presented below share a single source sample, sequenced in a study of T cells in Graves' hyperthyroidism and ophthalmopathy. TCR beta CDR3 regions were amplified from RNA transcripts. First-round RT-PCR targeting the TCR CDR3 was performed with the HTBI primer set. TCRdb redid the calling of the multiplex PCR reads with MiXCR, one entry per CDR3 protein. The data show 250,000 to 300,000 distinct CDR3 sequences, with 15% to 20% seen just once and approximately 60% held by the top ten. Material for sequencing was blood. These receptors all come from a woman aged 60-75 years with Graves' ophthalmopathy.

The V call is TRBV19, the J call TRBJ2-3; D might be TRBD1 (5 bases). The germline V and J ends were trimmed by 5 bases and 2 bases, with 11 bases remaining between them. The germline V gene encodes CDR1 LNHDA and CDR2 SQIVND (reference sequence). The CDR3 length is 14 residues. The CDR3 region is CASSEDRNTDTQYF. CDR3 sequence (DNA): TGTGCCAGTAGTGAAGACAGAAACACAGATACGCAGTATTTT.

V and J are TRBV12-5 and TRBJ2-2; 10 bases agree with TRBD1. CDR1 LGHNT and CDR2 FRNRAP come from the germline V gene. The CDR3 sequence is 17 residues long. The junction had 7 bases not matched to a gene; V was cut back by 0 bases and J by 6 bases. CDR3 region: CASGLVFSGQGAGELFF. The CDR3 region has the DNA TGTGCTAGTGGTTTGGTTTTTTCCGGACAGGGGGCCGGGGAGCTGTTTTTT. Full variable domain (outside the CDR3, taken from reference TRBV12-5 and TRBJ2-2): DARVTQTPRHKVTEMGQEVTMRCQPILGHNTVFWYRQTMMQGLELLAYFRNRAPLDDSGMPKDRFSAEMPDATLATLKIQPSEPRDSAVYFCASGLVFSGQGAGELFFGEGSRLTVL.

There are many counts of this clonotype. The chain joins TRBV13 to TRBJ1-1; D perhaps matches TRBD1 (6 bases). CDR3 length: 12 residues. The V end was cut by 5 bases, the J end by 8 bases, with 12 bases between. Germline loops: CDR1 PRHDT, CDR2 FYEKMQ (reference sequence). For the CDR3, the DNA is TGTGCCAGCAGCCGCCGAACAGGGGAAGCTTTCTTT. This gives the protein CASSRRTGEAFF.

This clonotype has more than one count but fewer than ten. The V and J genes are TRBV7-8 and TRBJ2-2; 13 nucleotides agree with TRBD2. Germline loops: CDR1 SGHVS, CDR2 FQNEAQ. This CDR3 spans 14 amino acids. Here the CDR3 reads CAIQGTSGAGELFF. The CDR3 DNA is TGTGCTATACAGGGGACTAGCGGGGCCGGGGAGCTGTTTTTT.

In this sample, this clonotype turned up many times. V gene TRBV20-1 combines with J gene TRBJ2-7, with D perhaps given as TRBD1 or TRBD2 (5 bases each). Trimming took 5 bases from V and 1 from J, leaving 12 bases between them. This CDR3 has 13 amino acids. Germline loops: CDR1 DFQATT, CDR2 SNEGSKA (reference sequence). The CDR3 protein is CSARRDASYEQYF. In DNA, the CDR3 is TGCAGTGCTCGCCGGGACGCTTCCTACGAGCAGTACTTC.

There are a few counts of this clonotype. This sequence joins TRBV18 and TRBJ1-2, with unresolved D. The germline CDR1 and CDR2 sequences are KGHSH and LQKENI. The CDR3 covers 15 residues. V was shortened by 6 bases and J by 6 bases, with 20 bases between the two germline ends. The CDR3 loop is CASSLGYKAIDGYTF. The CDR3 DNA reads TGTGCCAGCTCCTTGGGGTATAAGGCTATTGATGGCTACACCTTC.

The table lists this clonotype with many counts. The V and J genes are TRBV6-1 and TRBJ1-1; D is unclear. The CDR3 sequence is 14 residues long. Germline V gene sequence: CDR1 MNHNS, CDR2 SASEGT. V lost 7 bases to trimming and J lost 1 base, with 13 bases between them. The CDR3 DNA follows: TGTGCCAGCACCCCGGGTCGACCGAACACTGAAGCTTTCTTT. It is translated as CASTPGRPNTEAFF.

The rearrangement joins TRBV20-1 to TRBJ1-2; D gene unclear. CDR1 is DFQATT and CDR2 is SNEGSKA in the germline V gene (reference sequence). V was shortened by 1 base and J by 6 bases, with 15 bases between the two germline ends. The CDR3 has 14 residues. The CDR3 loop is CSARVPLKKNGYTF. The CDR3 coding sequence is TGCAGTGCTAGAGTTCCCCTCAAGAAGAATGGCTACACCTTC.